The clone carrying this T cell receptor (beta chain) was detected ten times or more. The data are from a study of T-cell reconstitution after alpha-beta-depleted transplantation in children. CDR3 length equals 15 residues. The TCRbeta library was prepared with unique molecular identifiers. In TCRdb, the PCR reads were re-called with MiXCR into one record per CDR3 protein. Of about 91,000 distinct CDR3 sequences in the sample, roughly 7.7% were seen once. The sequence was collected from a human donor who donated a stem cell graft to a child with congenital amegakaryocytic thrombocytopenia. J is TRBJ1-2 and V is TRBV21-1; whether TRBD1, the table's D call, matches the DNA was not checked. TRBV21-1 is a listed pseudogene. The sample was PBMCs from the stem cell graft donor, taken from the stem cell graft. The CDR3 spells CASSNKGPGGYGYTF. As DNA, the CDR3 is TGTGCCAGCAGCAATAAGGGGCCAGGGGGCTATGGCTACACCTTC.